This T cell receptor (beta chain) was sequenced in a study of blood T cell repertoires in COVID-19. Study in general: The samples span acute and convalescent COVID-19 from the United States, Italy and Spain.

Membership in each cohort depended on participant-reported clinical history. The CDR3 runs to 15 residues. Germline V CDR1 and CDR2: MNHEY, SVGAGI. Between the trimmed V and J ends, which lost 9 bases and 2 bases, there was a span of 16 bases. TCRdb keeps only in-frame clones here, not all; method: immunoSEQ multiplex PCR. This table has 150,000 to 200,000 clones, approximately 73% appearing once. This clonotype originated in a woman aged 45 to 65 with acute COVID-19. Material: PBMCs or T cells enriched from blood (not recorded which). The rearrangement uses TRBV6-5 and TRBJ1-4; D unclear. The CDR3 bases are TGTGCCAGTCGAAAACTAGCTCAGACTAATGAAAAACTGTTTTTT. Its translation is CASRKLAQTNEKLFF.